This TCR beta chain was recovered during a study of shared clonotypes between healthy human individuals. Points from the study as a whole: Clonotype sharing across a handful of donors was observed for about 4.8% of naive CD4 clonotypes. Only blood samples were collected, and tissue repertoires likely differ. A reduction in generation probabilities was seen for non-shared clonotypes relative to those shared by all four donors.

To note about this clone: The target antigen is unknown.

Some clones are missing from TCRdb's copy, which holds only in-frame ones; the method was immunoSEQ multiplex PCR. The sample includes 1.6 million or so clones, 98% seen only once; the top ten take 0.36%. All the donors were Caucasian adults who lived in Nashville, Tennessee. The sample taken for sequencing was naive CD4+ T cells sorted from blood. Documented subset: CD45RA+ positively selected. This sequence was found in a man aged 25-45 years in good health.

CDR3: CASSLASPSGNTIYF. The CDR3 DNA sequence: TGCGCCAGCAGCTTGGCTTCCCCCTCTGGAAACACCATATATTTT. The J gene is TRBJ1-3, the V gene TRBV5-1; D is uncertain. Trimming removed 0 bases at V and 0 bases at J, with 7 bases between. The length of the CDR3 is 15 residues. Germline-derived CDR1 and CDR2 are SGHRS and YFSETQ.